The 11 T cell receptor beta chains below all came from one sample that was sequenced in a study of beta chain features in type 1 diabetes. Reverse transcription of all isolated RNA meant that expressed TCRB transcripts were sequenced. Measured with immunoSEQ multiplex PCR; TCRdb has only the in-frame clones, and not every one. The sample has around 280,000 clones, 8% seen once. The sequencing input was central memory CD4+ T cells from blood. These receptors were taken from a woman aged 18-29 years in good health.

This chain joins TRBV6-5 and TRBJ2-3; unclear D gene. CDR1 and CDR2 from the germline V gene are MNHEY and SVGAGI. The CDR3 runs 15 residues. V was trimmed by 6 bases and J by 0 bases, leaving 13 bases between them. The CDR3 loop reads CASRPAGTSTDTQYF. Written as DNA, the CDR3 is TGTGCCAGCAGACCAGCAGGAACTAGCACAGATACGCAGTATTTT.

This chain joins TRBV13 and TRBJ1-2; TRBD1 matches at 11 bases. This CDR3 region has 14 residues. Trimming cost V 5 bases and J 7 bases; bases outside gene matches: 6. Germline values: CDR1 PRHDT, CDR2 FYEKMQ (reference sequence). The DNA for the CDR3 is TGTGCCAGCAGCCTTGGACAGGGGGCAGGTGGCTACACCTTC. Residues: CASSLGQGAGGYTF.

This clone has more than one count but fewer than ten. The chain couples TRBV5-1 to TRBJ1-4, with unresolved D. Trimming stripped 0 bases from V and 14 bases from J, with 14 bases between. In germline, CDR1 is SGHRS, CDR2 YFSETQ. The CDR3 is 13 amino acids. CDR3 nucleotide sequence: TGCGCCAGCAGCTTGGAGCTAGGCGAGCTCCTGTTTTTT. Translating gives CASSLELGELLFF.

The genes are TRBV5-6 and TRBJ1-2; 9 positions match TRBD1. The germline V gene encodes CDR1 SGHDT and CDR2 YYEEEE. With 3 bases clipped from V and 7 bases from J, the junction kept 4 bases outside the gene matches. The CDR3 is made up of 13 amino acids. CDR3 nucleotide sequence: TGTGCCAGCAGCTGGACAGGGGCGGCTGGCTACACCTTC. Amino acids: CASSWTGAAGYTF.

In this sample, this clone turned up a few times. The chain has TRBV7-2 and TRBJ2-6; D is perhaps TRBD2 (6 bases). Trimming cost V 3 bases and J 2 bases, with 11 bases left between them. This CDR3 comprises 16 residues. CDR1 is SGHTA, CDR2 FQGNSA, per germline. CDR3 residues: CASSFVGGAGANVLTF. As DNA, the CDR3 is TGTGCCAGCAGCTTCGTGGGCGGGGCTGGGGCCAACGTCCTGACTTTC.

This clone was counted many times. This chain joins TRBV4-3 and TRBJ2-3; D ambiguous. The germline CDR1 and CDR2 sequences are LGHNA and YSLEER. CDR3 length: 13 residues. Trimming took off 3 bases at V and 1 base at J, with 5 bases between the two ends. This CDR3 is CASSQPGTDTQYF. CDR3 bases: TGCGCCAGCAGCCAGCCCGGCACAGATACGCAGTATTTT.

This clone has at least ten counts. This chain links TRBV4-3 with TRBJ2-5, with D perhaps matching TRBD1 or TRBD2 (6 bases each). The germline V and J ends were trimmed by 4 bases and 5 bases, with 11 bases remaining between them. CDR1 and CDR2 (germline): LGHNA, YSLEER. The CDR3 is 13 amino acids. This CDR3 reads CASSRQEGETQYF. CDR3 nucleotide sequence: TGCGCCAGCAGCCGACAGGAGGGGGAGACCCAGTACTTC.

V usage is TRBV6-5 and J usage is TRBJ2-1; 8 nucleotides line up with TRBD2. V was pared by 7 bases and J by 10 bases, with 12 bases of the junction left unmatched. Germline V CDR1 and CDR2: MNHEY, SVGAGI. The CDR3 has 14 residues. The CDR3 DNA reads as TGTGCCAGCACCGATAGCGGGAAAGTAGGCGAGCAGTTCTTC. Residues: CASTDSGKVGEQFF.

A word on this clone: The final CDR3 position lacks the conserved phenylalanine or tryptophan, pointing to a likely read error. It is unclear where the CDR3 begins or ends on the DNA, so no DNA is shown, and the CDR3 is as TCRdb lists it. The CDR3 sequence: CASSLSGPPG. The rearrangement uses TRBV5-4 and TRBJ1-4. The V gene's germline CDR1 is SGHNT and CDR2 YYREEE (reference sequence). Both ends counted, the CDR3 spans 10 residues.

This clone was seen more than once but under ten times. The chain employs TRBV27 and TRBJ2-2; 7 nucleotides agree with TRBD2. The CDR3 runs 14 residues. Trimming at V came to 3 bases and at J to 8 bases, leaving 6 bases not matched to a gene. The V gene's germline CDR1 is MNHEY and CDR2 SMNVEV (reference sequence). The CDR3 reads CASSFSAGVGELFF. The CDR3 bases are TGTGCCAGCAGTTTTTCGGCGGGAGTAGGGGAGCTGTTTTTT.

This clone occurred a few times. The rearrangement uses TRBV7-2 and TRBJ2-1, with 9 nucleotides matching TRBD2. Germline values: CDR1 SGHTA, CDR2 FQGNSA. V trimming: 4 bases; J trimming: 8 bases; junction bases outside the gene matches: 9. This CDR3 is built from 15 residues. The CDR3 loop reads CASSSQGLAGDEQFF. The CDR3 nucleotides read TGTGCCAGCAGCTCCCAGGGACTAGCTGGGGATGAGCAGTTCTTC. Full variable domain (outside the CDR3, taken from reference TRBV7-2 and TRBJ2-1): GAGVSQSPSNKVTEKGKDVELRCDPISGHTALYWYRQSLGQGLEFLIYFQGNSAPDKSGLPSDRFSAERTGGSVSTLTIQRTQQEDSAVYLCASSSQGLAGDEQFFGPGTRLTVL.